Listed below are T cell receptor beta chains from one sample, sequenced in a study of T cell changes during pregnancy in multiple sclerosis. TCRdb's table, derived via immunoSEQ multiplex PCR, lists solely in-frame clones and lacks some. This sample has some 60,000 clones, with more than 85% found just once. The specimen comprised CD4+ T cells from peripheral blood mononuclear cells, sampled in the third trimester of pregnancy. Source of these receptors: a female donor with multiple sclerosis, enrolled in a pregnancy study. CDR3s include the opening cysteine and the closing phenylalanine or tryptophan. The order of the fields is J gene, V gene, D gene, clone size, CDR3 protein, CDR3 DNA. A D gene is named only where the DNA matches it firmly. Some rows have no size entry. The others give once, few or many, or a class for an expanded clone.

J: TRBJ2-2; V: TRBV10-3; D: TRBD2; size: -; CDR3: CAISPGTSGGAITGELFF; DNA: TGTGCCATCAGCCCCGGGACTAGCGGGGGGGCCATCACCGGGGAGCTGTTTTTT
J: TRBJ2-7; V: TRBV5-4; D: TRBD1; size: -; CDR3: CASSFWDSRSYEQYF; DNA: TGTGCCAGCAGCTTCTGGGACAGCCGTTCCTACGAGCAGTACTTC
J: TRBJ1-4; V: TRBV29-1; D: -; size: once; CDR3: CSVEGRGGVGKLFF; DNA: TGCAGCGTTGAGGGGCGGGGGGGCGTCGGAAAACTGTTTTTT
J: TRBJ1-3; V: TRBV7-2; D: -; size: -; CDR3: CASSSGLGNTIYF; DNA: TGTGCCAGCAGCTCCGGTCTTGGAAACACCATATATTTT
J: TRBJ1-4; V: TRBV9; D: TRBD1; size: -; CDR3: CASSLGTGGGEKLFF; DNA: TGTGCCAGCAGCCTAGGGACAGGGGGTGGTGAAAAACTGTTTTTT
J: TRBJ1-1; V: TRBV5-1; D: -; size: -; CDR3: CASSPDSFEAFF; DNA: TGCGCCAGCAGCCCGGACAGTTTTGAAGCTTTCTTT
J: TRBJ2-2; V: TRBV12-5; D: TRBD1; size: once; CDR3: CASGAGQGFSNPGELFF; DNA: TGTGCTAGTGGCGCGGGACAGGGATTTTCTAATCCCGGGGAGCTGTTTTTT
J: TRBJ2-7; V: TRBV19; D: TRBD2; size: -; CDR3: CASSKIAGSSYEQYF; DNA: TGTGCCAGTAGTAAAATAGCGGGATCCTCCTACGAGCAGTACTTC
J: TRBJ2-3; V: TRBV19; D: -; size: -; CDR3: CASCDRGRNTDTQYF; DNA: TGTGCCAGCTGCGATAGGGGTCGGAACACAGATACGCAGTATTTT
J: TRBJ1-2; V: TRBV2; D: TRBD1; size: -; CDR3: CASSVDRVDYGYTF; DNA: TGTGCCAGCAGTGTCGACAGGGTAGACTATGGCTACACCTTC
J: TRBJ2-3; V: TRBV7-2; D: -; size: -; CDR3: CASSPVGGNTQYF; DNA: TGTGCCAGCAGCCCCGTCGGGGGAAATACGCAGTATTTT
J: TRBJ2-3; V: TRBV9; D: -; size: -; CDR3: CASARDPRGSTDTQYF; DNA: TGTGCCAGCGCCAGAGATCCCAGGGGCAGCACAGATACGCAGTATTTT
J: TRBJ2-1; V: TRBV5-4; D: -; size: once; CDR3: CASSLALSTDRLTYNEQFF; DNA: TGTGCCAGCAGCTTGGCTCTCTCGACAGATCGGTTAACTTACAATGAGCAGTTCTTC
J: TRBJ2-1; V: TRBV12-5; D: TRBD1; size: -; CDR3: CASGLVLDRGLRNEQFF; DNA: TGTGCTAGTGGTTTGGTTCTGGACAGGGGGCTGAGGAATGAGCAGTTCTTC
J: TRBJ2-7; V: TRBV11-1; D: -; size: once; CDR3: CASSLWPGAEPYEQYF; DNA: TGTGCCAGCAGCTTATGGCCGGGAGCAGAACCCTACGAGCAGTACTTC
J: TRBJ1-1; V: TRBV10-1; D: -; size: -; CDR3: CASSGGPAMNTEAFF; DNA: TGCGCCAGCAGTGGGGGCCCAGCTATGAACACTGAAGCTTTCTTT